The source of this T cell receptor beta chain is a study of OX40 agonist ivuxolimab in advanced cancers. Study-level background: Intravenous ivuxolimab at 0.01 to 10 mg/kg was given to patients every 2 weeks. Previous treatment with anti-PD-1, anti-PD-L1 or anti-CTLA-4 therapy was allowed; 35% to 50% had received some.

Study results and limitations: Dose levels from 0.1 to 3.0 mg/kg saw CD4+ and CD8+ blood T cells expand clonally by week 6. CD8+ T cells showed, on average, more clonal expansion than CD4+ cells.

TCRdb's copy holds only in-frame clones and misses some; the assay was immunoSEQ multiplex PCR. The table shows about 68,000 clones, with roughly 90% occurring only once. Comments on this clone: Its antigen remains unidentified.

CDR3 length: 18 amino acids. Trimming took 5 bases from V and 8 from J; bases not matched to a gene: 19. Looked up from germline, CDR1 is MNHEY and CDR2 is SMNVEV (reference sequence). V gene TRBV27 combines with J gene TRBJ2-1, with 9 bases matching TRBD2. This clonotype originated in an adult with an advanced solid tumor such as melanoma, head and neck, liver or kidney cancer. Sequencing was performed on CD4+ or CD8+ T cells sorted from blood, taken in a trial of the OX40 agonist ivuxolimab. The CDR3 protein is CASSPLGGGRVGKDEQFF. CDR3 coding DNA: TGTGCCAGCAGTCCCCTCGGGGGCGGGAGGGTCGGAAAGGATGAGCAGTTCTTC.